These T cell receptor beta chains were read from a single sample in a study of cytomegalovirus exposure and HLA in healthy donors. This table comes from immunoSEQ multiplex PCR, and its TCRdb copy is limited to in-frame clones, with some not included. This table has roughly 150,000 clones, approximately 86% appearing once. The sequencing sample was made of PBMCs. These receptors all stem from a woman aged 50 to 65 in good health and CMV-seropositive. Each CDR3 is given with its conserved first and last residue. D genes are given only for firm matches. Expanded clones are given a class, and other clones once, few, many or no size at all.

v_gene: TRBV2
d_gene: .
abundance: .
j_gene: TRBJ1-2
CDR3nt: TGTGCCAGCAGTGCAGGACAGACTAACTATGGCTACACCTTC
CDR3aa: CASSAGQTNYGYTF

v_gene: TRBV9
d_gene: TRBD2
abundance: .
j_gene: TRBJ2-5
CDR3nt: TGTGCCAGCAGCGTAGAAGCGGGGAGTCGGGAGACCCAGTACTTC
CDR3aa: CASSVEAGSRETQYF

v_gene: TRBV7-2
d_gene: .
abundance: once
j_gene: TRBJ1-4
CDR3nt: TGTGCCTCACGACAAGGAGGGGAAAAACTGTTTTTT
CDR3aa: CASRQGGEKLFF

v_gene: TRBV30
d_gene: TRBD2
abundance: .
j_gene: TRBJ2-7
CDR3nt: TGTGCCTGGGGGAGGGGTGGGGACGAGCAGTACTTC
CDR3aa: CAWGRGGDEQYF

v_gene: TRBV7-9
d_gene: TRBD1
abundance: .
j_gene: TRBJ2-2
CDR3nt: TGTGCCAGCAGCGCCCGACAGGGTGGGAACACCGGGGAGCTGTTTTTT
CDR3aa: CASSARQGGNTGELFF

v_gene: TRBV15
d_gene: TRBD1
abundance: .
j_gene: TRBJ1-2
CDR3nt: TGTGCCACCAGCTCTCGGACAGGGGGCGTCAAGTATGGCTACACCTTC
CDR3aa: CATSSRTGGVKYGYTF

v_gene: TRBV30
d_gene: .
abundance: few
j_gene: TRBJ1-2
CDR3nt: TGTGCCTGGACAGGTGCCACCCTTATCAATGGCTACACCTTC
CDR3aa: CAWTGATLINGYTF

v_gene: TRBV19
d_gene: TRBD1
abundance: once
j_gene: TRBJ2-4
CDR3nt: TGTGCCAGTAGTATCAGGATAGGACAGGATGGGAACATTCAGTACTTC
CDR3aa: CASSIRIGQDGNIQYF

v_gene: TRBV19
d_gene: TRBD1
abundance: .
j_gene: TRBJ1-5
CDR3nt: TGTGCCAGTAGGATCGGGACAGGGTTCCAGCCCCAGCATTTT
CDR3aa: CASRIGTGFQPQHF

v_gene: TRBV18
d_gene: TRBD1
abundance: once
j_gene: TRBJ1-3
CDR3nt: TGTGCCAGCTCACCCTCCAGGGGGCTCGGAAACACCATATATTTT
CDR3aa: CASSPSRGLGNTIYF

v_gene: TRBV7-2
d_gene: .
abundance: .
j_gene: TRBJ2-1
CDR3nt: TGTGCCAGCAGCCAACAGGCTGAGGAATACAATGAGCAGTTCTTC
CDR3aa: CASSQQAEEYNEQFF

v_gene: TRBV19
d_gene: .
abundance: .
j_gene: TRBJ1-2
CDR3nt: TGTGCCAGTAGTATCCCCGGGGATGGCTACACCTTC
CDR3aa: CASSIPGDGYTF

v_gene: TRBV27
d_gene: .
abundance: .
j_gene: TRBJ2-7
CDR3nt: TGTGCCAGCAGTTCCACGGGGGGCCGCGAGCAGTACTTC
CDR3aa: CASSSTGGREQYF

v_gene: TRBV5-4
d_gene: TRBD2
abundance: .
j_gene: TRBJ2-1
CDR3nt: TGTGCCAGCAGCCCTCCCCGACCAGGGAGCGGGGGAGGTGAGCAGTTCTTC
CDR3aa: CASSPPRPGSGGGEQFF

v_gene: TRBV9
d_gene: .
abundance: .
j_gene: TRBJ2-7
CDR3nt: TGTGCCAGCAGCGTAGAGGACTCTCCTACCTACGAGCAGTACTTC
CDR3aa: CASSVEDSPTYEQYF

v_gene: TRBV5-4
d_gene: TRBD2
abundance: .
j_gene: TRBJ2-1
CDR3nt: TGTGCCAGCAGTCCAGCGGGGCTCGAGCAGTTCTTC
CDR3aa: CASSPAGLEQFF

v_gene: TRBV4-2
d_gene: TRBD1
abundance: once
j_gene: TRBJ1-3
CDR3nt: TGTGCCAGCAGCCCAGGACAGGACTCTGGAAACACCATATATTTT
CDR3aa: CASSPGQDSGNTIYF

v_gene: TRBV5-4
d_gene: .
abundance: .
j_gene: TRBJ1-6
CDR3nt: TGTGCCAGCAGCTTGGGTAGGGGAGGTGATTCACCCCTCCACTTT
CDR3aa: CASSLGRGGDSPLHF

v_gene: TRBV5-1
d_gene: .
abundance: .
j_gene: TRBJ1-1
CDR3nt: TGCGCCAGCAGCTACCGTAGCGTGTGGCCCCAAACTTCTGAAGCTTTCTTT
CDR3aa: CASSYRSVWPQTSEAFF

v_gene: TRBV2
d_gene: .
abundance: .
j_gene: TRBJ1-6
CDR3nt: TGTGCCAGCAGGAAACAGAATTCACCCCTCCACTTT
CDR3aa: CASRKQNSPLHF

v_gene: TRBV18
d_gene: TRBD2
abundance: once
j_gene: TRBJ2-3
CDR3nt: TGTGCCAGCTCACCGCTAGCGGTCACAGATACGCAGTATTTT
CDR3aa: CASSPLAVTDTQYF

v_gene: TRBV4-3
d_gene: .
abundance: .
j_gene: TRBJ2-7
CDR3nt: TGCGCCAGCAGCCAAGATCAATACGAGCAGTACTTC
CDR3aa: CASSQDQYEQYF

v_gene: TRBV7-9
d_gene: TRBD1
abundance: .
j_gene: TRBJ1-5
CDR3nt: TGTGCCAGCAGCTACGGGACAGGGGTAGGTCAGCCCCAGCATTTT
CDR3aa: CASSYGTGVGQPQHF

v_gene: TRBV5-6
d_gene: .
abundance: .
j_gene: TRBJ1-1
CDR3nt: TGTGCCAGCAGCTTTCAGGTGAACACTGAAGCTTTCTTT
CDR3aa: CASSFQVNTEAFF

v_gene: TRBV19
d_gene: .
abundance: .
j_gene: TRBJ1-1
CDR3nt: TGTGCCAGTAGTCCCAGGTGGACACCTCCTGAAGCTTTCTTT
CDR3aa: CASSPRWTPPEAFF

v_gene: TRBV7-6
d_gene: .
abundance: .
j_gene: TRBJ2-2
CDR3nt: TGTGCCAGCAGCTTAGGGGAGTCCGGTTTGGTGACCGGGGAGCTGTTTTTT
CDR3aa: CASSLGESGLVTGELFF

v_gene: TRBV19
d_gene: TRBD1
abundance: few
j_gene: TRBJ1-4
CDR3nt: TGTGCCAGTTCCTTCATTGGACAGGGAAGGGAAAAACTGTTTTTT
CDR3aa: CASSFIGQGREKLFF

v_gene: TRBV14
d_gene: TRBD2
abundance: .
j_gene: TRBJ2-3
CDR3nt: TGTGCCAGCAGCCAGGCACTAGCGGCCCTTTCAGATACGCAGTATTTT
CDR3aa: CASSQALAALSDTQYF

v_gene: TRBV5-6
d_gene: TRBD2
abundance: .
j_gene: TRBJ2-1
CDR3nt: TGTGCCAGCAGCTTTCCTAGCGGGGGGGAGCAGTTCTTC
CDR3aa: CASSFPSGGEQFF

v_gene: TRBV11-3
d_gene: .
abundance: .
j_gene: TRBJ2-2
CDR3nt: TGTGCCAGCAGCTTAGCTAGGGGGACCGGGGAGCTGTTTTTT
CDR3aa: CASSLARGTGELFF

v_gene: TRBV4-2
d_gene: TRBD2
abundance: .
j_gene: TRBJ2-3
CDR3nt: TGTGCCAGCAGCCAGTCTCCTAGCGGTATCTCCACAGATACGCAGTATTTT
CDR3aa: CASSQSPSGISTDTQYF

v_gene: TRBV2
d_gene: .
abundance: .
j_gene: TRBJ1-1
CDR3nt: TGTGCCAGCCCGGGACTATCGGGGGGTGAAGCTTTCTTT
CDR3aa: CASPGLSGGEAFF

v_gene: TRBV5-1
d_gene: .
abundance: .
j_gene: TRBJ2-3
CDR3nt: TGCGCCAGCAGCTCGGGCGACAGATCTAACACAGATACGCAGTATTTT
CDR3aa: CASSSGDRSNTDTQYF

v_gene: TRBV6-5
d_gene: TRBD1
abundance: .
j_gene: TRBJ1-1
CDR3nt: TGTGCCAGCAGTTACACCGGGACAGGGAACACTGAAGCTTTCTTT
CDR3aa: CASSYTGTGNTEAFF

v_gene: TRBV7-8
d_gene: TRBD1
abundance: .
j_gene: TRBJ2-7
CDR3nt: TGTGCCAGCAGCTTAGATCCAGGGGGATCCTACGAGCAGTACTTC
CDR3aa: CASSLDPGGSYEQYF

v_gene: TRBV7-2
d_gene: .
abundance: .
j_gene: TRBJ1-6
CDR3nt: TGTGCCAGCAGCCCAGGGCTGGGGTCCTATAATTCACCCCTCCACTTT
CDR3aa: CASSPGLGSYNSPLHF

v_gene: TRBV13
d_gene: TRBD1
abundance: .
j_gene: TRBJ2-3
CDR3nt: TGTGCCAGCAGCCTCAAGGGCAGGGGGCTGCAGAGCACAGATACGCAGTATTTT
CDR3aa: CASSLKGRGLQSTDTQYF

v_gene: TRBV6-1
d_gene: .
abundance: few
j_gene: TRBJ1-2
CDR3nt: TGTGCCAGCAGTGCCTGGACCGCCAAAGGGGACTATGGCTACACCTTC
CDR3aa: CASSAWTAKGDYGYTF

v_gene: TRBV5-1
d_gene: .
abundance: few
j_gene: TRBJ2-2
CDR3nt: TGCGCCAGCAGCTTCGGACGGGGGGCGGGCACCGGGGAGCTGTTTTTT
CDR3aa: CASSFGRGAGTGELFF

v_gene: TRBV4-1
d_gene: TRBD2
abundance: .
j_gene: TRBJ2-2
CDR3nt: TGCGCCAGCAGCCAAACTAGCGGGGGTGACACCGGGGAGCTGTTTTTT
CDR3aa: CASSQTSGGDTGELFF

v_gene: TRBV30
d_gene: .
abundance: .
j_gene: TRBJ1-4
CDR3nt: TGTGCCTGGAGTGAGGAGGGAGGAAAACTGTTTTTT
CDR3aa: CAWSEEGGKLFF

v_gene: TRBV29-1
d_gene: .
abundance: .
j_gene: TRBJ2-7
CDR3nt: TGCAGCGTTGAAGATCAGGGGAGGCAGTACTTC
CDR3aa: CSVEDQGRQYF

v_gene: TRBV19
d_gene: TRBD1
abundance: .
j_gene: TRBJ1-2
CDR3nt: TGTGCCAGTAGTCTAAGGGGTCCAGGGGGCCGTTATGGCTACACCTTC
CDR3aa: CASSLRGPGGRYGYTF

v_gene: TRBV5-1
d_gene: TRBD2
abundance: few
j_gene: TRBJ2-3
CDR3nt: TGCGCCAGCAGCTTGGAATTAGCGGGGGATACGCAGTATTTT
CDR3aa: CASSLELAGDTQYF

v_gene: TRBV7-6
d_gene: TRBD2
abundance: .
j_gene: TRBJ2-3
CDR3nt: TGTGCCAGCAGCTTAGATTGGCCGGGAGTAGGGAGGGGCACAGATACGCAGTATTTT
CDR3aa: CASSLDWPGVGRGTDTQYF

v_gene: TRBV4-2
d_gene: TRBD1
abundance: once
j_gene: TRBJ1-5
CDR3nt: TGTGCCAGCAGCCAAGACCGGACAGGGCCGGATCAGCCCCAGCATTTT
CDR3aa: CASSQDRTGPDQPQHF

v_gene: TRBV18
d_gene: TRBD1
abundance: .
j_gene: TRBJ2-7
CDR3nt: TGTGCCAGCTCACCGCAGGGGGCGAGAAATAGGGTAATCCACGAGCAGTACTTC
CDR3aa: CASSPQGARNRVIHEQYF

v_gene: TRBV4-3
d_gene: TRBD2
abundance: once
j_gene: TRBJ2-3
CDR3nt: TGCGCCAGCAGCCAAGGACTAGCGGGGGGGAGTCCAGATACGCAGTATTTT
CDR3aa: CASSQGLAGGSPDTQYF

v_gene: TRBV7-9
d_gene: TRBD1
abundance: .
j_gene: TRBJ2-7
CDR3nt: TGTGCCAGCAGCTTGGGCACGGGACAGGGTTACGAGCAGTACTTC
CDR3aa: CASSLGTGQGYEQYF

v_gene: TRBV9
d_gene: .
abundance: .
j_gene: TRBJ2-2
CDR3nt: TGTGCCAGCAGCGGAAGCGTATCGTCGAACACCGGGGAGCTGTTTTTT
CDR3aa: CASSGSVSSNTGELFF

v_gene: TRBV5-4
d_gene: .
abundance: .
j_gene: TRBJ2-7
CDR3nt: TGTGCCAGCAGCTTGGAGACGGGGACCTACGAGCAGTACTTC
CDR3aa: CASSLETGTYEQYF

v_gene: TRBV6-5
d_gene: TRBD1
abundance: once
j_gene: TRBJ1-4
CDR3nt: TGTGCCAGCACCTCTGGGGACAGGCCTGAAAAACTGTTTTTT
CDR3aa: CASTSGDRPEKLFF